Listed below are T cell receptor beta chains from one sample, sequenced in a study of a mutant IDH1 vaccine in newly diagnosed glioma. The repertoire was sequenced with immunoSEQ multiplex PCR; TCRdb's copy has only in-frame clones and lacks some. The table lists tens of thousands of clones, about nine tenths of them singletons, with roughly 4.8% in the top ten. Their antigens remain unidentified. Sequencing used PBMCs, obtained from a glioma patient whose treatment included an IDH1 peptide vaccine. Every receptor here comes from a woman in her 40s with glioma. The CDR3 runs from the conserved cysteine through the conserved F or W. The D gene is left open where the match is weak. Clone size is given for some rows only: seen once, a few or many times, or a class if the clone is expanded.

D gene: -
J gene: TRBJ2-6
V gene: TRBV10-3
clone size: -
CDR3 DNA: TGTGCCATCTCCTCTGGGGCCAACGTCCTGACTTTC
CDR3 protein: CAISSGANVLTF

D gene: TRBD1
J gene: TRBJ1-6
V gene: TRBV5-5
clone size: -
CDR3 DNA: TGTGCCAGCAGCCTAGAGGGGCAAAGACAGGGAGGTTCCCTCCACTTT
CDR3 protein: CASSLEGQRQGGSLHF

D gene: -
J gene: TRBJ1-1
V gene: TRBV19
clone size: -
CDR3 DNA: TGTGCCAGTAGGCAGGCCACGCGGGACACTGAAGCTTTCTTT
CDR3 protein: CASRQATRDTEAFF

D gene: -
J gene: TRBJ1-4
V gene: TRBV10-3
clone size: -
CDR3 DNA: TGTGCCATCAGGGACGGAAATGAAAAACTGTTTTTT
CDR3 protein: CAIRDGNEKLFF

D gene: TRBD1
J gene: TRBJ2-3
V gene: TRBV9
clone size: -
CDR3 DNA: TGTGCCAGCAGCCGGGGACAGGCCTACAGGACAGATACGCAGTATTTT
CDR3 protein: CASSRGQAYRTDTQYF

D gene: -
J gene: TRBJ2-2
V gene: TRBV7-9
clone size: -
CDR3 DNA: TGTGCCAGCAGCTTAACCGTAGCCGGGGAGCTGTTTTTT
CDR3 protein: CASSLTVAGELFF

D gene: TRBD1
J gene: TRBJ2-7
V gene: TRBV2
clone size: few
CDR3 DNA: TGTGCCAGCAGTCCGACAGGGGACTACGAGCAGTACTTC
CDR3 protein: CASSPTGDYEQYF

D gene: -
J gene: TRBJ1-2
V gene: TRBV25-1
clone size: -
CDR3 DNA: TGTGCCAGCAGTGTCGGGAACAACTATGGCTACACCTTC
CDR3 protein: CASSVGNNYGYTF

D gene: -
J gene: TRBJ1-2
V gene: TRBV20-1
clone size: -
CDR3 DNA: TGCAGTGCTAGATACCACTATGGCTACACCTTC
CDR3 protein: CSARYHYGYTF

D gene: TRBD1
J gene: TRBJ1-2
V gene: TRBV5-6
clone size: -
CDR3 DNA: TGTGCCAGCAGCCTCTGGACAGGGGGCGCCCAGGGCTACACCTTC
CDR3 protein: CASSLWTGGAQGYTF

D gene: -
J gene: TRBJ2-1
V gene: TRBV6-1
clone size: -
CDR3 DNA: TGTGCCAGCAGGGAGGGACCAGGGGCTACCAATGAGCAGTTCTTC
CDR3 protein: CASREGPGATNEQFF

D gene: -
J gene: TRBJ2-1
V gene: TRBV6-6
clone size: -
CDR3 DNA: TGTGCCAGCAGTTACCGACTACCAACCGACAATGAGCAGTTCTTC
CDR3 protein: CASSYRLPTDNEQFF

D gene: TRBD2
J gene: TRBJ2-7
V gene: TRBV7-7
clone size: once
CDR3 DNA: TGTGCTAGCAGCCCGACCGGACTAGCGGGCGAGCAGTACTTC
CDR3 protein: CASSPTGLAGEQYF

D gene: -
J gene: TRBJ1-4
V gene: TRBV25-1
clone size: -
CDR3 DNA: TGTGCCAGCAGTGAGTGGGCAGGCTATAATGAAAAACTGTTTTTT
CDR3 protein: CASSEWAGYNEKLFF

D gene: TRBD2
J gene: TRBJ2-7
V gene: TRBV7-9
clone size: once
CDR3 DNA: TGTGCCAGCAGCTTAGAGCGGGGCCTTCGGGAGCAGTACTTC
CDR3 protein: CASSLERGLREQYF

D gene: -
J gene: TRBJ1-5
V gene: TRBV2
clone size: once
CDR3 DNA: TGTGCCAGCAGTTTACAGGGTTCGAGCAATCAGCCCCAGCATTTT
CDR3 protein: CASSLQGSSNQPQHF

D gene: -
J gene: TRBJ2-7
V gene: TRBV19
clone size: -
CDR3 DNA: TGTGCCAGTAGCGATATACACCCCTACGAGCAGTACTTC
CDR3 protein: CASSDIHPYEQYF

D gene: -
J gene: TRBJ1-3
V gene: TRBV6-1
clone size: -
CDR3 DNA: TGTGCCAGCAGTGGCAGGGGCTATGAAAACACCATATATTTT
CDR3 protein: CASSGRGYENTIYF

D gene: -
J gene: TRBJ1-1
V gene: TRBV7-9
clone size: few
CDR3 DNA: TGTGCCAGCAGCTTCTGGGGTTTGAACACTGAAGCTTTCTTT
CDR3 protein: CASSFWGLNTEAFF

D gene: -
J gene: TRBJ2-7
V gene: TRBV6-5
clone size: -
CDR3 DNA: TGTGCCAGCAGTTACTCGCGACAGGCCTACGAGCAGTACTTC
CDR3 protein: CASSYSRQAYEQYF

D gene: -
J gene: TRBJ2-7
V gene: TRBV19
clone size: -
CDR3 DNA: TGTGCCAGTAGTACCCGAACTAGGGACCCCTGGAACGAGCAGTACTTC
CDR3 protein: CASSTRTRDPWNEQYF

D gene: -
J gene: TRBJ2-7
V gene: TRBV11-2
clone size: -
CDR3 DNA: TGTGCCAGCAGCTCCATTCGGGGAGACAGCGCCTACGAGCAGTACTTC
CDR3 protein: CASSSIRGDSAYEQYF

D gene: -
J gene: TRBJ2-7
V gene: TRBV5-4
clone size: -
CDR3 DNA: TGTGCCAGCAGCTTGAGCAAGACCGGGGCGGGACAGAGAAATTACGAGCAGTACTTC
CDR3 protein: CASSLSKTGAGQRNYEQYF

D gene: TRBD2
J gene: TRBJ2-1
V gene: TRBV27
clone size: -
CDR3 DNA: TGTGCCAGCAGTTCGGGAGGCCACTACAATGAGCAGTTCTTC
CDR3 protein: CASSSGGHYNEQFF

D gene: TRBD2
J gene: TRBJ2-3
V gene: TRBV28
clone size: -
CDR3 DNA: TGTGCCAGCAGTTTATTGGCTAGCGGATTCACAGATACGCAGTATTTT
CDR3 protein: CASSLLASGFTDTQYF

D gene: TRBD2
J gene: TRBJ2-3
V gene: TRBV19
clone size: -
CDR3 DNA: TGTGCCAGTAGTATGGGTCTAGCGGTTAGCACAGATACGCAGTATTTT
CDR3 protein: CASSMGLAVSTDTQYF

D gene: TRBD1
J gene: TRBJ1-3
V gene: TRBV6-1
clone size: -
CDR3 DNA: TGTGCCAGCAGTGGGGCAACCGGGACAGCGATCTCTGGAAACACCATATATTTT
CDR3 protein: CASSGATGTAISGNTIYF

D gene: -
J gene: TRBJ1-3
V gene: TRBV2
clone size: -
CDR3 DNA: TGTGCCAGCAGTTTCACAGGGTCTACTGGAAACACCATATATTTT
CDR3 protein: CASSFTGSTGNTIYF

D gene: -
J gene: TRBJ2-6
V gene: TRBV5-4
clone size: -
CDR3 DNA: TGTGCCAGCAGCCGACAGGACCCATTTAGCTCTGGGGCCAACGTCCTGACTTTC
CDR3 protein: CASSRQDPFSSGANVLTF

D gene: -
J gene: TRBJ1-5
V gene: TRBV28
clone size: -
CDR3 DNA: TGTGCCAGCAGTTTTGGTGTCGATCAGCCCCAGCATTTT
CDR3 protein: CASSFGVDQPQHF

D gene: TRBD1
J gene: TRBJ2-7
V gene: TRBV7-2
clone size: -
CDR3 DNA: TGTGCCAGCAGCTTAGGGGGGACAGGGCTCTACGAGCAGTACTTC
CDR3 protein: CASSLGGTGLYEQYF

D gene: -
J gene: TRBJ2-3
V gene: TRBV27
clone size: -
CDR3 DNA: TGTGCCAGCAGTCCCCCACAGGAAACAGATACGCAGTATTTT
CDR3 protein: CASSPPQETDTQYF